A selection of T cell receptor beta chains follows, all from one sample in a study of patients and donors after allogeneic stem cell transplantation. TCRdb processed the RT-PCR reads anew with MiXCR; each CDR3 protein has one entry. This sample has 410,000 or so distinct CDR3 sequences, with 16% found just once. The sequencing sample was made of blood, either unsorted or a sorted T cell fraction (not recorded which). The receptors here all came from a human donor who was either an allogeneic HSCT recipient or a stem cell or donor lymphocyte infusion donor (not recorded which). It is not recorded whose cells these are; they may come from a transplant donor. The CDR3 runs from the conserved cysteine through the conserved F or W.

>TRBJ1-1|TRBV6-2/TRBV6-3
CASSYGGAAEAFF
>TRBJ2-6|TRBV24-1
CATSDRGVSGANVLTF
>TRBJ2-3|TRBV5-1
CASSQYTVDTQYF
>TRBJ2-1|TRBV5-1
CASSSRQNNEQFF
>TRBJ1-5|TRBV20-1
CSARDQGGRAQPQHF
>TRBJ2-3|TRBV27
CASSLHKLTDTQYF
>TRBJ1-6|TRBV5-1
CASSQQEPYSPLHF
>TRBJ1-1|TRBV12-3/TRBV12-4
CASKGGWEGTEAFF
>TRBJ1-2|TRBV4-3
CASSQDSRTAYGYTF
>TRBJ1-5|TRBV2
CASISSRGQSSNQPQHF
>TRBJ2-1|TRBV28
CASRKTRPRNEQFF
>TRBJ1-5|TRBV5-5
CASRLDSYSNQPQHF
>TRBJ2-7|TRBV19
CASSAGVSYEQYF
>TRBJ2-5|TRBV7-2
CASSSSLRTQYF
>TRBJ2-1|TRBV5-1
CASSFAGSYNEQFF
>TRBJ2-7|TRBV5-1
CASSRPGADSYEQYF
>TRBJ1-2|TRBV14
CASSQAPNYGYTF
>TRBJ2-5|TRBV27
CASSSASGGFWETQYF
>TRBJ1-2|TRBV6-1
CASTTNRGQNYGYTF
>TRBJ1-1|TRBV6-5
CASSYDLIRGATEAFF
>TRBJ2-3|TRBV3-1
CASSQASGGGDTQYF
>TRBJ1-5|TRBV6-2/TRBV6-3
CASRRDRRGSNQPQHF
>TRBJ2-1|TRBV27
CASRLSGGRNNEQFF
>TRBJ2-5|TRBV20-1
CSATGLLKETQYF
>TRBJ1-2|TRBV18
CASSPSDRAGYTF
>TRBJ1-1|TRBV7-9
CASSLGRAAHTEAFF
>TRBJ2-2|TRBV10-3
CAIRRGQGGELFF
>TRBJ2-3|TRBV6-5
CASSYSTTGEEDTQYF
>TRBJ1-1|TRBV6-1
CASSGTGMNTEAFF
>TRBJ1-2|TRBV6-5
CASYTGSGYTF
>TRBJ2-5|TRBV10-3
CAISEGAGSSETQYF
>TRBJ2-2|TRBV2
CASSEGLAGDTGELFF
>TRBJ1-6|TRBV23-1
CASSYIRDPCSPLHF
>TRBJ2-7|TRBV5-1
CASSLGQGPREQYF
>TRBJ2-4|TRBV4-3
CASSQEGDIQYF
>TRBJ2-7|TRBV7-9
CASSLVPDEQYF
>TRBJ2-2|TRBV15
CATSREGSAATGELFF
>TRBJ1-2|TRBV20-1
CSAPDRAGYGYTF
>TRBJ2-7|TRBV6-5
CASSQTGKQYF
>TRBJ1-5|TRBV18
CASSRAGEGQPQHF
>TRBJ1-6|TRBV27
CASSLGTWDSPLHF
>TRBJ2-1|TRBV20-1
CSATPLEGSYNEQFF
>TRBJ2-6|TRBV6-2/TRBV6-3
CASARAANVLTF
>TRBJ2-5|TRBV5-1
CASSLDGSHQETQYF
>TRBJ2-7|TRBV27
CASSLSPLGEQYF